Given below is one TCR beta chain in context. Its specific antigen is unknown. Nothing much larger sits one base from this clone, and base qualities are not available. The CDR3 regions of human TCRbeta chains were analyzed by immunosequencing. The authors' analysis ran thus. Repertoire TCRs were checked for matches against a reference library of SARS-CoV-2-specific TCRs that had been generated using the MIRA antigen-specificity platform. Breadth was defined as the fraction of unique TCRs that were SARS-CoV-2-associated. Depth was defined as the fraction of total T cells that were SARS-CoV-2-associated. Using the MIRA data, each spike-specific TCR was mapped to the spike region that the TCR reacts to and placed in a CD4 or CD8 class. Log10-transformed breadth and depth values were compared by one-way ANOVA with Sidak's multiple comparisons tests. TCRdb mirrors the immuneACCESS table, restricted to in-frame sequences. Some clones are absent from its copies; in checked studies, under half trace to an unresolved V gene, and the reason for the others is unknown. V and J calls and clone size are copied from that table; D and trimming were computed from the DNA. Across this sample there are 150,000 to 200,000 clones, with 75% to 90% seen only once. 2.6% of the sample comes from the top ten.

The data belong to a study of T cell responses to AZD1222 COVID-19 vaccine (dated by TCRdb to 2020 to 2022). For context, the study as a whole: AZD1222 recipients with second doses at about 4 weeks or about 12 weeks were pooled, because spike-specific TCR depth and breadth did not differ between schedules. Enrollment into the trials was organized by age into subgroups of 18-55, 56-69 and 70-plus years, and those subgroups contained roughly 150, 30 and 60 TCR-sequenced participants, respectively. TCR sequencing covered about 230 trial participants: around 210 given two doses of AZD1222 and some 25 given two doses of MenACWY control vaccine.

Counted from cysteine to phenylalanine, this CDR3 has 12 amino acids. CDR3 DNA is the only sequence kept; it has 36 bases, read in frame from the first base. The junction shows trimming of 4 bases on V and 3 bases on J, plus 6 bases between the germline ends. The germline V gene (reference sequence) specifies WNHNN as CDR1 and SYGVQD as CDR2. This specimen's time point label, per the study, means: baseline before first vaccination. Vaccinee samples came from UK trials COV001 and COV002, including a single-blind randomized controlled phase 2/3 trial of AZD1222 (ChAdOx1 nCoV-19) in healthy adults. For TCRbeta chain sequencing, PBMC samples from trial participants were taken at day 0 and at day 28 after the second dose. Beyond this particular receptor, the publication reports: Because no day 14 peak-response samples were available, repertoires were characterized only after the peak T cell response. The 56-69-year group was small, and its depth increase did not reach significance, likely because of low power. A significant rise in spike-specific TCR breadth and depth was observed after two AZD1222 doses relative to day 0 and relative to MenACWY recipients. CD4 TCRs associated with the vaccine covered the entire spike protein, and the dominant responses were in regions 160-218 and 743-854. Conclusions about previously exposed vaccinees were limited because only six AZD1222 recipients were SARS-CoV-2 seropositive at baseline. Participants were mostly white British and included more females than males, and it was suggested by the authors that clonal diversity may have been underestimated. Nearly half of unique spike-specific TCRs reportedly recognized epitopes outside regions mutated in the B.1.351 and B.1.1.7 variants.

The chain couples TRBV10-1 to TRBJ2-5; no D gene call is confident. Sequences were derived from peripheral blood, sampled on day 0 of AZD1222 vaccination. This TCR derives from an adult in good health. CDR3 region: CASSGGEETQYF. The DNA is TGCGCCAGCAGTGGGGGTGAAGAGACCCAGTACTTC.